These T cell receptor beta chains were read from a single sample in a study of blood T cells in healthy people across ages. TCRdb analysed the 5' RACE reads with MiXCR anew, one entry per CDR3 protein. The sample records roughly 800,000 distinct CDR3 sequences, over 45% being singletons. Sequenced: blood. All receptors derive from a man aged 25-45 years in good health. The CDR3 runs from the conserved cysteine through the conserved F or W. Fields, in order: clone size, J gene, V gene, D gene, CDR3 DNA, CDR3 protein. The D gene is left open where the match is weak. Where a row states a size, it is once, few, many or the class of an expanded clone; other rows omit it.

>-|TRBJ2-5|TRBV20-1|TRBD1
TGCAGTGCTAGAACCGGGACAGGGGCCGAGACCCAGTACTTC
CSARTGTGAETQYF
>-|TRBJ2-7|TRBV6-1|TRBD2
TGTGCCAGCAGAATACCGGGACTAGGATACTACGAGCAGTACTTC
CASRIPGLGYYEQYF
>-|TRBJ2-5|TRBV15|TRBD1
TGTGCCACCAGCAGCCGAGGACAGGGGAGAGTATTGAAGACCCAGTACTTC
CATSSRGQGRVLKTQYF
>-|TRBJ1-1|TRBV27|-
TGTGCCAGCAGTTTACGCCCGGCTGGGAACACTGAAGCTTTCTTT
CASSLRPAGNTEAFF
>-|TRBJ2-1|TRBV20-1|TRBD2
TGCAGTGCTAGACGTAGCGGGGGTAACAATGAGCAGTTCTTC
CSARRSGGNNEQFF
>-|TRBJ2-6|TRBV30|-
TGTGCCTGGAGTCCGAGGACAGCCAACGTCCTGACTTTC
CAWSPRTANVLTF
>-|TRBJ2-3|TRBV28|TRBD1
TGTGCCAGCAGTCTCGACAGGGGGGGGAGCACAGATACGCAGTATTTT
CASSLDRGGSTDTQYF
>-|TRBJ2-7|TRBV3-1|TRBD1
TGTGCCAGCAGCCAGGGAGCCGGGACAGCCTACGAGCAGTACTTC
CASSQGAGTAYEQYF
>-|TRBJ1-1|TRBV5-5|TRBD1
TGTGCCAGCAGCTCCGGGACAGGGGCCCATGAAGCTTTCTTT
CASSSGTGAHEAFF
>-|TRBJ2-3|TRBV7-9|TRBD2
TGTGCCAGCAGCCCGAAGGGACTAGCGGGAGTTAGGGATACGCAGTATTTT
CASSPKGLAGVRDTQYF
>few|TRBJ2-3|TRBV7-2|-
TGTGCCAGCAGCTCGTCCCTCTCCACAGATACGCAGTATTTT
CASSSSLSTDTQYF
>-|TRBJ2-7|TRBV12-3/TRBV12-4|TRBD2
TGTGCCAGCAGTACCAAAGCGGGAGTAGGCGAGCAGTACTTC
CASSTKAGVGEQYF
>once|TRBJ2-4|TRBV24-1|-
TGTGCCACCAGTGATTGGGCCGGGGGGCTGGGCAATGAGCAGTACTTC
CATSDWAGGLGNEQYF
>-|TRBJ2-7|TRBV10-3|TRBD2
TGTGCCATCAGCACTAACGTAGGGACTAGCGGGTTTCGGGAGCAGTACTTC
CAISTNVGTSGFREQYF
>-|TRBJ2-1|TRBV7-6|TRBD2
TGTGCCAGCAGCTTACAAAGCGGGAGGGCCTTCTACAATGAGCAGTTCTTC
CASSLQSGRAFYNEQFF
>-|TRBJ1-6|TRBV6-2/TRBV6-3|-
TGTGCCAGCGGACGAAACAGTCCCGGGGGATCACCCCTCCACTTT
CASGRNSPGGSPLHF
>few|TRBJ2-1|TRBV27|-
TGTGCCAGCAGCTCTCGGGGAGGAGTAAATGAGCAGTTCTTC
CASSSRGGVNEQFF
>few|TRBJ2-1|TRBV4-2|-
TGTGCCAGCAGCCAAGCGGGGTTTGAGCAGTTCTTC
CASSQAGFEQFF
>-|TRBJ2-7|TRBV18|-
TGTGCCAGCCCACCTAATAGCGGATCCTACAATGAGCAGTACTTC
CASPPNSGSYNEQYF
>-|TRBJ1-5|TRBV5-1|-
TGCGCCAGCAGCTTGTCCCCCGGGGGCAGACAGCCCCAGCATTTT
CASSLSPGGRQPQHF
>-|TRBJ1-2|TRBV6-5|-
TGCGCCAGCAGTTATACCGGGGACGGCTACACCTTC
CASSYTGDGYTF
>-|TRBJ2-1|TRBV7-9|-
TGTGCCAGCAGCCCCTCCTCTAGCCCAAGCTCCTACAATGAGCAGTTCTTC
CASSPSSSPSSYNEQFF
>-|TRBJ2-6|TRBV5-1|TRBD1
TGCGCCAGCAGCCCCTGGACAGGGAGCCTCTCTGGGGCCAACGTCCTGACTTTC
CASSPWTGSLSGANVLTF
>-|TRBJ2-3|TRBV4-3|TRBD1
TGCGCCAGCAGCCATGGGACAGCGATCACAGATACGCAGTATTTT
CASSHGTAITDTQYF
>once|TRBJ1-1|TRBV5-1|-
TGCGTCAGCAGCTTAGGGGCCCAGACCGTAAACACTGAAGCTTTCTTT
CVSSLGAQTVNTEAFF
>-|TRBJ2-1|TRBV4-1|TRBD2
TGCGCCAGCAGCCAAGATCCCATAACGGGGGGCTACAATGAGCAGTTCTTC
CASSQDPITGGYNEQFF
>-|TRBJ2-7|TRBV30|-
TGTGCCTGGCGTTTGGGGTACGAGCAGTACTTC
CAWRLGYEQYF
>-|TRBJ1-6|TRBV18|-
TGTGCCAGCTCAAGCTCCGGGACGGCCAACACTCTCCTCCACTTT
CASSSSGTANTLLHF